These T cell receptor beta chains were read from a single sample in a study of Graves' ophthalmopathy and Graves' hyperthyroidism. Each CDR3 protein is one row after TCRdb ran MiXCR on the multiplex PCR reads. Of more than 300,000 distinct CDR3 sequences in the sample, 15% were seen once. What was sequenced was peripheral blood. The receptor source for this set is a woman aged 18-35 years with stable Graves' hyperthyroidism. Each CDR3 is given with its conserved first and last residue. D genes are given only for firm matches. Rows may omit the clone size; those that give it use once, few, many or a size class.

NA	NA	TRBV18	TRBJ2-2	TGTGCCAGCTCACCAGGCCTGGGCACCGGGGAGCTGTTTTTT	CASSPGLGTGELFF
many	NA	TRBV7-8	TRBJ1-1	TGTGCCAGCAGCTCTTTTTTCGCCGGGCAGAACACTGAAGCTTTCTTT	CASSSFFAGQNTEAFF
NA	NA	TRBV6-1	TRBJ2-7	TGTGCCAGCAGTGAAGCGCTGATTTCCCAGCTTAACGAGCAGTACTTC	CASSEALISQLNEQYF
many	TRBD2	TRBV6-2/TRBV6-3	TRBJ2-5	TGTGCCAGCAGCCCCGGGACTAGAGTTTTGGAGACCCAGTACTTC	CASSPGTRVLETQYF
many	NA	TRBV6-5	TRBJ1-2	TGTGCCAGCAGTTCTCCGACAGATCACTATGGCTACACCTTC	CASSSPTDHYGYTF
NA	NA	TRBV7-8	TRBJ1-2	TGTGCCAGCAGGCCGATCAGGGAAACGTATGGCTACACCTTC	CASRPIRETYGYTF
many	TRBD2	TRBV6-2/TRBV6-3	TRBJ2-5	TGTGCCAGCAGTTCAAAATGGGGAACTAGCGGGGGTTACCAAGAGACCCAGTACTTC	CASSSKWGTSGGYQETQYF
many	NA	TRBV12-3/TRBV12-4	TRBJ1-1	TGTGTCAGCAGCCAGACAGGTTTCAGGACTGAAGCTTTCTTT	CVSSQTGFRTEAFF
NA	NA	TRBV5-1	TRBJ1-6	TGCGCCAGCAGCTTGGCCAGTGACCGGAATTCACCCCTCCACTTT	CASSLASDRNSPLHF
many	NA	TRBV9	TRBJ1-6	TGTGCCAGCAGCGCAGACAGGACTGATTCACCCCTCCACTTT	CASSADRTDSPLHF
NA	NA	TRBV19	TRBJ2-2	TGTGCCAGTAGTATAGGTCTCCTACCCGGGGAGCTGTTTTTT	CASSIGLLPGELFF
many	TRBD1	TRBV20-1	TRBJ2-7	TGCAGTGCTACCCTAGGGGGCCCGCCCTACGAGCAGTACTTC	CSATLGGPPYEQYF
many	NA	TRBV9	TRBJ1-1	TGTGCCAGCAGCCGGTCCGACCGGGCTGAAGCTTTCTTT	CASSRSDRAEAFF
many	TRBD2	TRBV6-2/TRBV6-3	TRBJ2-7	TGTGCCAGCTGGGGGAGGGTGGACCCCTACGAGCAGTACTTC	CASWGRVDPYEQYF
many	NA	TRBV25-1	TRBJ2-4	TGTGCCAGCAGTGAGACAACCGGGGGGCTCAAAAACATTCAGTACTTC	CASSETTGGLKNIQYF
few	TRBD1	TRBV3-1	TRBJ1-5	TGTGCCAGCAGCGCCCGGGACAGGGATCAGCCCCAGCATTTT	CASSARDRDQPQHF
NA	NA	TRBV27	TRBJ2-6	TGTGCCAGCAGTGGTTACAGCGTCGCTTCTGGGGCCAACGTCCTGACTTTC	CASSGYSVASGANVLTF
many	NA	TRBV24-1	TRBJ2-2	TGTGCCACCAGTGAGACCCCAGGGTCCGGGGAGCTGTTTTTT	CATSETPGSGELFF
many	NA	TRBV12-3/TRBV12-4	TRBJ1-2	TGTGCCAGCGCGAGGACAGCCTATGGCTACACCTTC	CASARTAYGYTF
many	NA	TRBV7-2	TRBJ1-6	TGTGCCAGCAGCTTACCCGGACGGGATTCACCCCTCCACTTT	CASSLPGRDSPLHF
NA	NA	TRBV6-1	TRBJ2-7	TGTGCCAGCAGGGCCGTTGCCAGGGATTCTTACGAGCAGTACTTC	CASRAVARDSYEQYF
many	NA	TRBV2	TRBJ2-7	TGTGCCAGCAGTGAATGGGCAGGACTCGACGAGCAGTACTTC	CASSEWAGLDEQYF
few	TRBD2	TRBV6-1	TRBJ2-5	TGTGCCAGCAGAGCCCGGCAAAGACTAGCGGGGGGCCAAGAGACCCAGTACTTC	CASRARQRLAGGQETQYF
many	NA	TRBV12-5	TRBJ2-5	TGTGCTAGTGGCCAAACCCCGGGACCGGACACCCAGTACTTC	CASGQTPGPDTQYF
many	NA	TRBV6-5	TRBJ1-1	TGTGCCAGCAGCAACTGGAAGTACTGGGGTGCTGAAGCTTTCTTT	CASSNWKYWGAEAFF
many	NA	TRBV6-2/TRBV6-3	TRBJ2-7	TGTGCCAGCAGTTACTCCACAACGCAGGCCTGGAGCTACGAGCAGTACTTC	CASSYSTTQAWSYEQYF
many	NA	TRBV6-2/TRBV6-3	TRBJ1-1	TGTGCCAGCAGTTACCGGCGAGGGTACACTGAAGCTTTCTTT	CASSYRRGYTEAFF
many	NA	TRBV20-1	TRBJ1-5	TGCAGTGCTAGAGATTTAGGGGATCAGCCCCAGCATTTT	CSARDLGDQPQHF
many	NA	TRBV2	TRBJ2-3	TGTGCCAGCAGTGCTAGCACAGATACGCAGTATTTT	CASSASTDTQYF
many	TRBD1	TRBV25-1	TRBJ1-1	TGTGCCAGCAGTCGCAGGGGGGTTACTGAAGCTTTCTTT	CASSRRGVTEAFF
many	NA	TRBV5-6	TRBJ1-1	TGTGCCAGCAGCTTGGACGCGGACACTGAAGCTTTCTTT	CASSLDADTEAFF
many	NA	TRBV27	TRBJ1-1	TGTGCCAGCAGTTTAGTCATGAACACTGAAGCTTTCTTT	CASSLVMNTEAFF
many	TRBD1	TRBV11-3	TRBJ2-2	TGTGCCAGCAACACCGGACAGGGGAACACCGGGGAGCTGTTTTTT	CASNTGQGNTGELFF
many	NA	TRBV11-2	TRBJ2-5	TGTGCCAGCAGCTTACCTCAGGGGAGGGGTGAGCAAGAGACCCAGTACTTC	CASSLPQGRGEQETQYF
many	NA	TRBV2	TRBJ2-4	TGTGCCAGCGTGGGGGGTGCGGACATTCAGTACTTC	CASVGGADIQYF
NA	NA	TRBV20-1	TRBJ2-7	TGCAGTGTCCCGGGAGCGGGCCCTGCTTCGGGAGAGCAGTACTTC	CSVPGAGPASGEQYF
NA	NA	TRBV12-3/TRBV12-4	TRBJ2-7	TGTGCCAGCAGTTTAAGGCGGGACGCCTTGGACGAGCAGTACTTC	CASSLRRDALDEQYF
many	NA	TRBV12-3/TRBV12-4	TRBJ1-2	TGTGCCAGTTCCAGGGATAACTATGGCTACACCTTC	CASSRDNYGYTF
many	NA	TRBV7-6	TRBJ1-3	TGTGCCAGCAGCTTAGAAACACCAGGGGACGTCTCTGGAAACACCATATATTTT	CASSLETPGDVSGNTIYF
many	NA	TRBV7-2	TRBJ1-1	TGTGCCAGCAGCTTAGGAACTTTCGAGGGGACTGAAGCTTTCTTT	CASSLGTFEGTEAFF
many	NA	TRBV6-5	TRBJ2-7	TGTGCCAGCAGTTACGACCGGGACCGAAGCTCCTACGAGCAGTACTTC	CASSYDRDRSSYEQYF
NA	NA	TRBV28	TRBJ2-7	TGTGCCAGCAGTTTGGTTGGTGAAAAGCAGTACTTC	CASSLVGEKQYF
few	NA	TRBV6-4	TRBJ1-6	TGTGCCAGCAGCCCTCCTTCTCGAGCTTATAATTCACCCCTCCACTTT	CASSPPSRAYNSPLHF
few	TRBD1	TRBV24-1	TRBJ1-5	TGTGCCACCAGTGTAGGGGGCGCGGGGGGCAATCAGCCCCAGCATTTT	CATSVGGAGGNQPQHF
many	NA	TRBV20-1	TRBJ1-2	TGCAGTGCCACGGGATATTCTAATAACTATGGCTACACCTTC	CSATGYSNNYGYTF
many	NA	TRBV6-2/TRBV6-3	TRBJ1-1	TGTGCCAGCAGGGCAGGACAGCCGGCTTTCTTT	CASRAGQPAFF
NA	TRBD1	TRBV11-2	TRBJ2-7	TGTGCCAGCAGACCCAACAGGGGGCGGAACTCCTACGAGCAGTACTTC	CASRPNRGRNSYEQYF
NA	NA	TRBV11-2	TRBJ2-2	TGTGCCAGTCCCGCCCAGCAGGGAAACACCGGGGAGCTGTTTTTT	CASPAQQGNTGELFF